One sample yielded the 9 T cell receptor beta chains listed below, sequenced in a study of T cells in tumors after PD-1 blockade. Here immunoSEQ multiplex PCR was the method, and the copy in TCRdb shows in-frame clones only, minus some. The sample yields 55,000 to 70,000 clones, about four fifths seen once. The sample was PBMCs, taken before anti-PD-1 treatment. Every receptor here comes from a human donor with basal cell carcinoma.

The chain recombines TRBV9 with TRBJ2-2, with 8 positions matching TRBD1. From germline, CDR1 is SGDLS and CDR2 YYNGEE. The CDR3 extends over 16 amino acids. The ends lost 0 bases at V and 7 bases at J; junction bases unmatched: 8. The CDR3 here is CASSVVGRGRVGELFF. CDR3 nucleotide sequence: TGTGCCAGCAGCGTAGTGGGCAGGGGGCGCGTCGGGGAGCTGTTTTTT.

This sequence joins TRBV6-1 and TRBJ1-1; D is uncertain. This CDR3 is 12 amino acids long. Germline V CDR1 and CDR2: MNHNS, SASEGT. V was clipped by 7 bases and J by 5 bases, with 11 bases between them. CDR3 coding DNA: TGTGCCAGCACCACCTGGGGTACTGAAGCTTTCTTT. Its translation is CASTTWGTEAFF.

The chain combines TRBV29-1 with TRBJ1-1; D perhaps matches TRBD1 (5 bases). V gave up 4 bases and J gave up 4 bases, with 7 bases separating them. Germline V lookup: CDR1 SQVTM, CDR2 ANQGSEA. This CDR3 is 11 amino acids long. CDR3 sequence (DNA): TGCAGCGTTGGTGGGGGCACTGAAGCTTTCTTT. This translates into CSVGGGTEAFF.

The chain links TRBV5-5 to TRBJ1-5; 10 bases match TRBD1. J was trimmed by 6 bases and V by 5 bases; bases with no gene match: 8. The CDR3 has 15 amino acids. Germline CDR1 SGHKS, CDR2 YYEKEE (reference sequence). The CDR3 sequence is CASRTGTGVGQPQHF. The CDR3 region has the DNA TGTGCCAGCAGGACCGGGACAGGGGTGGGTCAGCCCCAGCATTTT. Full variable domain (remainder filled in from reference TRBV5-5 and TRBJ1-5): DAGVTQSPTHLIKTRGQQVTLRCSPISGHKSVSWYQQVLGQGPQFIFQYYEKEERGRGNFPDRFSARQFPNYSSELNVNALLLGDSALYLCASRTGTGVGQPQHFGDGTRLSIL.

The CDR3: CASSLASGQNEQYF. CDR3 bases: TGCGCCAGCAGCTTGGCTTCAGGACAGAACGAGCAGTACTTC. V usage is TRBV5-1 and J usage is TRBJ2-7; D may be TRBD1 (6 bases). CDR3 size: 14 residues. Germline V gene sequence: CDR1 SGHRS, CDR2 YFSETQ. Trimming took 0 bases from V and 5 from J, leaving 12 bases between them.

The rearrangement joins TRBV3-1 (or the pseudogene TRBV3-2) to TRBJ1-5; TRBD1 aligns across 7 bases. V dropped 2 bases and J dropped 4; count of bases not matched to a gene: 5. CDR1 LGHDT and CDR2 YNNKEL come from the germline V gene (reference sequence). CDR3 size: 15 residues. The CDR3 spells CASSQSSGGNQPQHF. The CDR3 coding sequence is TGTGCCAGCAGCCAAAGTTCAGGGGGGAATCAGCCCCAGCATTTT.

The rearrangement links TRBV6-1 to TRBJ2-5; 7 nucleotides align to TRBD1. J gave up 4 bases and V 4 bases, and 15 bases lay outside the gene matches. The germline V gene has CDR1 MNHNS and CDR2 SASEGT. The CDR3 sequence is 17 residues long. Written as DNA, the CDR3 is TGTGCCAGCAGTGTACGGGACAGCCGAAGGGTCGGAGAGACCCAGTACTTC. Protein sequence: CASSVRDSRRVGETQYF.

V usage is TRBV7-2 and J usage is TRBJ2-7; 10 nucleotides agree with TRBD2. The CDR3 length is 15 residues. In germline, CDR1 is SGHTA, CDR2 FQGNSA. V lost 5 bases to trimming and J lost 4 bases; unmatched junction nucleotides: 8. CDR3 in amino acids: CASSPFSGGTYEQYF. The DNA for the CDR3 is TGTGCCAGCAGCCCCTTTAGCGGGGGGACTTACGAGCAGTACTTC.

The V and J genes are TRBV6-5 and TRBJ2-7; 9 bases line up with TRBD1. The junction had 7 bases not matched to a gene; V was cut back by 7 bases and J by 6 bases. The CDR3 contains 13 residues. CDR1 and CDR2 from the germline V gene are MNHEY and SVGAGI. The CDR3 coding sequence is TGTGCCAGCACCCCCGGACAGGGGCTCGAGCAGTACTTC. This sequence encodes CASTPGQGLEQYF.